Shown below are 29 T cell receptor beta chains from a single sample sequenced in a study of blood T cells in healthy people across ages. The use of a sample-barcoded 5' primer and a J-beta primer mix characterized a second PCR of roughly 6 to 12 cycles. TCRdb independently ran MiXCR on the 5' RACE reads; one entry per CDR3 protein. Of about 940,000 distinct CDR3 sequences listed, around 48% are singletons. The sequenced material came from blood. The receptors come from a man aged 25 to 45 in good health.

Points on this clonotype: The junction does not match germline at one end; this may be a read error. CDR3 sequence: CSVEDPRLRGSSYSEQFF. The CDR3 DNA reads TGCAGCGTTGAAGATCCCAGGCTTCGGGGGAGCTCCTACAGTGAGCAGTTCTTC. The rearrangement uses TRBV29-1 and TRBJ2-1, with a tentative D call TRBD2 (6 bases). The CDR3 runs 18 residues. CDR1 SQVTM and CDR2 ANQGSEA come from the germline V gene.

About this clonotype: An end of the junction does not agree with germline; a read error may underlie this. The genes are TRBV7-9 and TRBJ1-2, with unresolved D. The CDR3 extends over 17 amino acids. The germline gives CDR1 SEHNR, CDR2 FQNEAQ (reference sequence). The CDR3 spells CASSLDDQKGSSYGHTF. CDR3 coding DNA: TGTGCCAGCAGCTTAGACGATCAGAAGGGATCCTCCTATGGCCACACCTTC.

This rearrangement joins TRBV11-2 to TRBJ2-4; 9 bases fit TRBD1. The J call may be wrong; the DNA end is better matched by TRBJ2-7. The germline CDR1 and CDR2 sequences are SGHAT and FQNNGV. The CDR3 is 14 residues long. CDR3 in amino acids: CASSITGGEDEQYF. The CDR3 nucleotides read TGTGCCAGCAGCATCACAGGGGGCGAAGACGAGCAGTACTTC.

The J gene is TRBJ2-4, the V gene TRBV7-9; 8 nucleotides align to TRBD1. Matching the DNA end better, TRBJ2-5 makes the J call doubtful. Looked up from germline, CDR1 is SEHNR and CDR2 is FQNEAQ (reference sequence). The CDR3 is made up of 16 amino acids. The CDR3 nucleotides read TGTGCCAGCAGCTTACGCGCAGGGGGCAATAAAGAGACCCAGTACTTC. Protein product: CASSLRAGGNKETQYF.

V gene TRBV5-5 combines with J gene TRBJ2-3, with 7 bases fitting TRBD1. V shed 4 bases and J 5 bases; nucleotides not matched to a gene: 22. CDR1 and CDR2 (germline): SGHKS, YYEKEE (reference sequence). The CDR3 runs 19 residues. The CDR3 DNA reads TGTGCCAGCAGCCAGGGGGTCCCAATGACACCAGCCCTGGGAGATACGCAGTATTTT. Its translation is CASSQGVPMTPALGDTQYF.

The V gene is TRBV10-3, the J gene TRBJ1-1; D is unresolved. V lost 7 bases and J 1 base, leaving 10 bases between the germline ends. The length of the CDR3 is 13 residues. Germline V CDR1 and CDR2: ENHRY, SYGVKD. The CDR3 nucleotides are TGTGCCATCACCGACGGAGAGAACACTGAAGCTTTCTTT. As protein: CAITDGENTEAFF.

This clonotype was found a few times. The CDR3 DNA sequence: TGTGCCAGCACCCCCGAGGGTACCAACTCCTACGAGCAGTACTTC. Translating it yields CASTPEGTNSYEQYF. V and J are TRBV9 and TRBJ2-7, with D perhaps matching TRBD2 (5 bases). The CDR3 runs to 15 residues. Trimming took off 6 bases at V and 0 bases at J, with 16 bases between the two ends. The germline V gene has CDR1 SGDLS and CDR2 YYNGEE. Based on the CDR3 plus reference TRBV9 and TRBJ2-7, the full variable domain is DSGVTQTPKHLITATGQRVTLRCSPRSGDLSVYWYQQSLDQGLQFLIQYYNGEERAKGNILERFSAQQFPDLHSELNLSSLELGDSALYFCASTPEGTNSYEQYFGPGTRLTVT.

The chain is built from TRBV20-1 and TRBJ2-3, with TRBD1 matching 8 bases. Germline V lookup: CDR1 DFQATT, CDR2 SNEGSKA (reference sequence). The CDR3 is made up of 15 amino acids. The trim removed 3 bases at V and 10 bases at J, leaving 15 bases unmatched. CDR3 DNA: TGCAGTGCTAGGGGGACAGGCCGGTGGATTGTGGCGCAGTATTTT. Translating it yields CSARGTGRWIVAQYF.

V gene TRBV12-3 or TRBV12-4 combines with J gene TRBJ2-3, with D maybe TRBD1 (6 bases). With 7 bases removed from V and 0 bases from J, the gap between germline ends came to 14 bases. The CDR3 is made up of 15 amino acids. The DNA of the CDR3 is TGTGCCAGCACCGCGTCGCAGGGGAGCACAGATACGCAGTATTTT. Its translation: CASTASQGSTDTQYF.

The J gene is TRBJ2-3, the V gene TRBV5-1; TRBD2 matches at 8 bases. Per germline, CDR1 SGHRS and CDR2 YFSETQ. The CDR3 runs to 15 residues. Trimming cost V 2 bases and J 3 bases; bases outside gene matches: 5. This CDR3 reads CASSLLAGMTDTQYF. CDR3 nucleotides: TGCGCCAGCAGCTTATTAGCGGGGATGACAGATACGCAGTATTTT. The full variable domain, rest sourced from reference TRBV5-1 and TRBJ2-3, is KAGVTQTPRYLIKTRGQQVTLSCSPISGHRSVSWYQQTPGQGLQFLFEYFSETQRNKGNFPGRFSGRQFSNSRSEMNVSTLELGDSALYLCASSLLAGMTDTQYFGPGTRLTVL.

A remark on this clonotype: This may come from a read error, since a much larger clone is one base off. The chain carries TRBV3-1 and TRBJ2-1, with 10 bases aligning to TRBD2. Germline CDR1 is LGHDT and CDR2 is YNNKEL (reference sequence). The junction had 17 bases not matched to a gene; V was cut back by 0 bases and J by 0 bases. The CDR3 totals 22 residues. The CDR3 here is CASSQDAGGSLAGAGSYNEQFF. In nucleotides, the CDR3 is TGTGCCAGCAGCCAAGACGCGGGTGGGTCGCTAGCGGGGGCAGGCTCCTACAATGAGCAGTTCTTC.

This clonotype has more than one count but fewer than ten. The chain combines TRBV5-1 with TRBJ2-3; D possibly corresponds to TRBD1 (6 bases). Germline V gene lookup returns CDR1 SGHRS and CDR2 YFSETQ. Trimming took 0 bases from V and 4 from J, leaving 15 bases between them. This CDR3 contains 16 residues. In DNA, the CDR3 is TGCGCCAGCAGCTTGGCCGTCAGGGGTACCTCAGATACGCAGTATTTT. Translating it yields CASSLAVRGTSDTQYF.

This clonotype was detected a few times. The V and J genes are TRBV7-9 and TRBJ1-2; the match to TRBD1 covers 9 bases. Germline lookup yields CDR1 SEHNR and CDR2 FQNEAQ (reference sequence). The CDR3 totals 15 residues. J gave up 7 bases and V 5 bases, and 11 bases lay outside the gene matches. As DNA, the CDR3 is TGTGCCAGCAGCCCTCGGACAGGGGAGACCAGTGGCTACACCTTC. It codes for CASSPRTGETSGYTF.

This sequence joins TRBV7-8 and TRBJ2-5; possibly TRBD2 for D (6 bases). Matching the DNA end better, TRBJ2-7 makes the J call doubtful. The germline gives CDR1 SGHVS, CDR2 FQNEAQ. The CDR3 has 13 residues. The CDR3 loop reads CASSRGLIYEQYF. The CDR3 DNA sequence: TGTGCCAGCAGCCGGGGACTGATCTACGAGCAGTACTTC.

V gene TRBV27 combines with J gene TRBJ2-1; TRBD2 matches 11 bases. Germline loops: CDR1 MNHEY, CDR2 SMNVEV (reference sequence). Unmatched junction bases numbered 10, after V lost 5 bases and J lost 7 bases. The CDR3 is 16 residues long. The CDR3 here is CASSLYTSGGGNEQFF. The CDR3 nucleotides read TGTGCCAGCAGTCTGTATACTAGCGGGGGCGGGAATGAGCAGTTCTTC.

The chain employs TRBV3-1 and TRBJ2-5; tentatively, D is TRBD1 (6 bases). V was shortened by 2 bases and J by 2 bases, with 15 bases between the two germline ends. The CDR3 runs 16 residues. CDR1 and CDR2 from the germline V gene are LGHDT and YNNKEL (reference sequence). The CDR3 reads CASSQRGGQKQETQYF. CDR3 DNA: TGTGCCAGCAGCCAACGAGGGGGACAAAAACAAGAGACCCAGTACTTC.

Only a few counts were recorded for this clonotype. This rearrangement joins TRBV7-2 to TRBJ2-7; weak D call: TRBD1 (5 bases). CDR1 and CDR2 from the germline V gene are SGHTA and FQGNSA. V was pared by 5 bases and J by 4 bases, with 15 bases between. This CDR3 spans 14 amino acids. The CDR3 here is CASSPQGLRYEQYF. DNA for the CDR3: TGTGCCAGCAGCCCCCAGGGTTTAAGGTACGAGCAGTACTTC.

Only a few counts were recorded for this clonotype. The chain combines TRBV6-2 or TRBV6-3 with TRBJ2-1, with D perhaps matching TRBD2 (5 bases). V was pared by 5 bases and J by 9 bases, with 11 bases between. Germline V gives CDR1 MNHEY, CDR2 SVGEGT. There are 12 residues in the CDR3. The CDR3 DNA is TGTGCCAGCAGTGATCGCCGGGGTGAGCAGTTCTTC. It specifies CASSDRRGEQFF.

The rearrangement joins TRBV5-1 to TRBJ2-5; unclear D gene. The CDR3 covers 13 residues. Germline CDR1 reads SGHRS; CDR2 reads YFSETQ. Trimming pared 3 bases from V and 2 bases from J, leaving 8 bases between. CDR3 residues: CASSWWQQETQYF. CDR3 in DNA: TGCGCCAGCAGCTGGTGGCAGCAAGAGACCCAGTACTTC. The complete variable domain, with remaining parts taken from reference TRBV5-1 and TRBJ2-5, reads KAGVTQTPRYLIKTRGQQVTLSCSPISGHRSVSWYQQTPGQGLQFLFEYFSETQRNKGNFPGRFSGRQFSNSRSEMNVSTLELGDSALYLCASSWWQQETQYFGPGTRLLVL.

This clonotype was found many times. The genes are TRBV5-1 and TRBJ2-6; possibly TRBD1 for D (6 bases). Germline V gene lookup returns CDR1 SGHRS and CDR2 YFSETQ. The CDR3 runs to 15 residues. V dropped 4 bases and J dropped 4 bases, with 12 bases sitting between them. The CDR3: CASSTGQPGANVLTF. The CDR3 coding sequence is TGCGCCAGCAGCACCGGACAGCCAGGGGCCAACGTCCTGACTTTC.

The chain has TRBV3-1 and TRBJ2-4; the match to TRBD2 covers 11 bases. V shed 6 bases, J shed 9 bases, and the junction held 7 bases outside the gene matches. Germline lookup yields CDR1 LGHDT and CDR2 YNNKEL (reference sequence). The CDR3 sequence is 14 residues long. CDR3 loop: CASSPTSGVGIQYF. The CDR3 bases are TGTGCCAGCAGTCCGACTAGCGGGGTTGGCATTCAGTACTTC.

The rearrangement links TRBV20-1 to TRBJ2-1; 7 bases fit TRBD1. The germline gives CDR1 DFQATT, CDR2 SNEGSKA (reference sequence). The CDR3 length is 15 residues. J gave up 0 bases and V 6 bases, and 8 bases lay outside the gene matches. This CDR3 is CSATDRPSSYNEQFF. CDR3 DNA sequence: TGCAGTGCCACGGACAGGCCGAGCTCCTACAATGAGCAGTTCTTC.

The gene calls are TRBV20-1 and TRBJ1-4, with D possibly being TRBD1 (5 bases). The germline gives CDR1 DFQATT, CDR2 SNEGSKA (reference sequence). The V and J ends lost 5 bases and 7 bases respectively, with 14 bases between them. The CDR3 consists of 13 residues. CDR3 in DNA: TGCAGTGCTTGGAGGGTTGGGGGTGAAAAACTGTTTTTT. It is translated as CSAWRVGGEKLFF.

V and J are TRBV7-9 and TRBJ2-7; D is unclear. This CDR3 is 11 amino acids long. The V end was cut by 9 bases, the J end by 5 bases, with 11 bases between. Germline V lookup: CDR1 SEHNR, CDR2 FQNEAQ (reference sequence). CDR3 nucleotide sequence: TGTGCCAGTAGGATAGGAGACGAGCAGTACTTC. As protein: CASRIGDEQYF.

This clonotype was seen just once. V is TRBV20-1 and J is TRBJ2-3; the D call may be TRBD1 or TRBD2 (5 bases each). Germline lookup yields CDR1 DFQATT and CDR2 SNEGSKA (reference sequence). Deletions cut 2 bases from V and 2 bases from J, with 17 bases between. The CDR3 has 16 amino acids. The CDR3 bases are TGCAGTGCTAGAACCACCGGGACCCATTCCACAGATACGCAGTATTTT. It codes for CSARTTGTHSTDTQYF.

The V and J genes are TRBV10-3 and TRBJ2-7; perhaps TRBD1 as D (5 bases). Trimming removed 6 bases from V and 1 base from J, with 10 bases in between. The CDR3 runs 13 residues. CDR1 and CDR2 (germline): ENHRY, SYGVKD. Here the CDR3 DNA reads TGTGCCATCAGGGACCAGGGATCCTACGAGCAGTACTTC. Residues: CAIRDQGSYEQYF.

This clonotype was seen only a few times. The DNA of the CDR3 is TGCAGTGCTAGTGAAAAGGGGCCCCAGCATTTT. Its protein product is CSASEKGPQHF. The chain links TRBV20-1 to TRBJ1-5; no reliable D call. The CDR3 runs 11 residues. The germline CDR1 and CDR2 sequences are DFQATT and SNEGSKA (reference sequence). Trimming took 3 bases from V and 9 from J, leaving 9 bases between them.

The chain combines TRBV4-1 with TRBJ1-5, with D possibly being TRBD1 (5 bases). Looked up from germline, CDR1 is MGHRA and CDR2 is YSYEKL. The CDR3 loop spans 18 amino acids. Between the trimmed V and J ends, which lost 0 bases and 5 bases, there was a span of 20 bases. CDR3 nucleotides: TGCGCCAGCAGCCAAGATTTCCTTGTAGGGGCGTCGGATCAGCCCCAGCATTTT. It translates to CASSQDFLVGASDQPQHF.

This clonotype was seen a few times. The chain has TRBV4-2 and TRBJ2-4; possible D gene TRBD2, 6 bases. V lost 4 bases and J 3 bases, leaving 16 bases between the germline ends. This CDR3 has 16 residues. Germline assignment: CDR1 LGHNA and CDR2 YNFKEQ. The CDR3 nucleotides read TGTGCCAGCAGCCCCGGAGGGCAGGGTGGCAAAAACATTCAGTACTTC. The encoded protein is CASSPGGQGGKNIQYF.